Shown below are 5 T cell receptor beta chains from a single sample sequenced in a study of cytomegalovirus exposure and HLA in healthy donors. The table came from immunoSEQ multiplex PCR; TCRdb's copy has only in-frame clones and leaves some out. The sample has under 75,000 clones, approximately 95% seen once. The material sequenced was PBMCs. The receptor source for this set is a young woman in good health and CMV-seropositive.

The chain employs TRBV28 and TRBJ2-5, with D perhaps matching TRBD2 (8 bases). V gave up 6 bases and J gave up 5 bases, with 22 bases separating them. From germline, CDR1 is MDHEN and CDR2 SYDVKM. This CDR3 region has 16 residues. The CDR3 bases are TGTGCCAGCAGCCCGACAGGGAGCGGGAGTTGGGAGACCCAGTACTTC. It specifies CASSPTGSGSWETQYF.

J is TRBJ1-1 and V is TRBV6-1, with D possibly TRBD1 on 5 matching bases. Germline CDR1 reads MNHNS; CDR2 reads SASEGT. The CDR3 runs 16 residues. The V end was cut by 2 bases, the J end by 2 bases, with 15 bases between. The CDR3 DNA reads as TGTGCCAGCAGTGAATATATGGGGGGTCTAAACACTGAAGCTTTCTTT. This translates into CASSEYMGGLNTEAFF.

The rearrangement links TRBV19 to TRBJ2-1; 10 bases map to TRBD2. The germline V gene has CDR1 LNHDA and CDR2 SQIVND (reference sequence). This CDR3 comprises 14 residues. Trimming cost V 1 base and J 8 bases; bases outside gene matches: 2. The CDR3 loop is CASSIASGGHEQFF. The CDR3 DNA follows: TGTGCCAGTAGTATAGCTAGCGGGGGCCATGAGCAGTTCTTC. The full variable domain, its missing parts supplied by reference TRBV19 and TRBJ2-1, is DGGITQSPKYLFRKEGQNVTLSCEQNLNHDAMYWYRQDPGQGLRLIYYSQIVNDFQKGDIAEGYSVSREKKESFPLTVTSAQKNPTAFYLCASSIASGGHEQFFGPGTRLTVL.

V usage is TRBV4-3 and J usage is TRBJ2-4, with 7 bases that match TRBD2. Germline V gene lookup returns CDR1 LGHNA and CDR2 YSLEER. After removal of 2 bases from V and 3 bases from J, the junction contained 4 bases not matched to a gene. The CDR3 loop spans 15 amino acids. The CDR3 loop reads CASSQLWGGKNIQYF. Written as DNA, the CDR3 is TGCGCCAGCAGCCAACTTTGGGGGGGCAAAAACATTCAGTACTTC.

This sequence joins TRBV9 and TRBJ2-5; the match to TRBD2 covers 11 bases. Germline V lookup: CDR1 SGDLS, CDR2 YYNGEE. V lost 0 bases and J lost 5; bases outside the gene matches: 9. The CDR3 extends over 17 amino acids. The CDR3 coding sequence is TGTGCCAGCAGCGTAGGCTCTCTAGCGGGGGGCTGGGAGACCCAGTACTTC. Amino acid sequence: CASSVGSLAGGWETQYF.